The 9 T cell receptor beta chains presented below share a single source sample, sequenced in a study of T cell responses to AZD1222 COVID-19 vaccine. Sequenced by immunoSEQ multiplex PCR; TCRdb stores in-frame clones only, minus some. Found here are under 35,000 clones, approximately 88% of them singletons; the top ten hold approximately 15%. Sequencing was performed on peripheral blood, taken 28 days after the second AZD1222 dose. These receptors originate from an adult who received the AZD1222 COVID-19 vaccine.

V and J are TRBV7-9 and TRBJ2-2, with 7 positions matching TRBD1. The CDR3 totals 15 residues. With V trimmed by 5 bases and J by 1 base, 4 bases remained unmatched. CDR1 is SEHNR and CDR2 is FQNEAQ in the germline V gene (reference sequence). The CDR3 bases are TGTGCCAGCAGCCGACAGGGCCAGAACACCGGGGAGCTGTTTTTT. Its translation: CASSRQGQNTGELFF. The full variable domain, rest sourced from reference TRBV7-9 and TRBJ2-2, is DTGVSQNPRHKITKRGQNVTFRCDPISEHNRLYWYRQTLGQGPEFLTYFQNEAQLEKSRLLSDRFSAERPKGSFSTLEIQRTEQGDSAMYLCASSRQGQNTGELFFGEGSRLTVL.

The chain has TRBV19 and TRBJ2-3; D is possibly TRBD2 (5 bases). Germline values: CDR1 LNHDA, CDR2 SQIVND (reference sequence). Trimming shortened V by 10 bases and J by 1 base, and 9 bases separated the two germline ends. The CDR3 runs to 12 residues. The CDR3 is CATGLRTDTQYF. CDR3 nucleotides: TGTGCCACCGGACTTCGCACAGATACGCAGTATTTT.

This chain joins TRBV28 and TRBJ1-6; D not certain. CDR1 MDHEN and CDR2 SYDVKM come from the germline V gene. V was pared by 6 bases and J by 8 bases, with 14 bases between. The CDR3 length is 14 residues. CDR3 in DNA: TGTGCCAGCAGAATAGAGGGCTTTTATTCACCCCTCCACTTT. It translates to CASRIEGFYSPLHF.

In its sample, this clone was seen a few times. This chain connects TRBV29-1 to TRBJ2-2; D is unclear. This CDR3 is 14 amino acids long. The ends were cut back, 5 bases at V and 5 bases at J, with 15 bases in the middle. CDR1 and CDR2 (germline): SQVTM, ANQGSEA. Written as DNA, the CDR3 is TGCAGCGTTATGACTCTCTTCGGGACCGGGGAGCTGTTTTTT. Its translation: CSVMTLFGTGELFF.

CDR3 loop: CASSSGTVNEKLFF. The CDR3, as DNA: TGTGCCAGCAGCTCTGGGACAGTTAATGAAAAACTGTTTTTT. The chain joins TRBV11-2 to TRBJ1-4; 7 nucleotides agree with TRBD1. The CDR3 extends over 14 amino acids. CDR1 is SGHAT and CDR2 is FQNNGV in the germline V gene. J was trimmed by 4 bases and V by 4 bases; bases with no gene match: 3.

V gene TRBV28 combines with J gene TRBJ1-2; D may be TRBD1 (5 bases). Germline V gives CDR1 MDHEN, CDR2 SYDVKM. The V gene lost 7 bases and the J gene lost 10 bases, with 22 bases spanning the gap. The CDR3 is 14 residues long. The CDR3 loop reads CASTPGTGSSAYTF. The CDR3, as DNA: TGTGCCAGCACCCCCGGGACGGGGTCGTCCGCCTACACCTTC.

The chain carries TRBV18 and TRBJ2-1; D might be TRBD1 or TRBD2, each matching 7 bases. The germline V gene encodes CDR1 KGHSH and CDR2 LQKENI. The CDR3 is made up of 15 amino acids. Between the trimmed V and J ends, which lost 3 bases and 4 bases, there was a span of 13 bases. CDR3 loop: CASSPGRDRYNEQFF. CDR3 nucleotide sequence: TGTGCCAGCTCACCTGGGAGGGACAGATACAATGAGCAGTTCTTC.

The chain links TRBV10-3 to TRBJ2-7, with 9 bases matching TRBD1. In germline, CDR1 is ENHRY, CDR2 SYGVKD. The trim removed 2 bases at V and 4 bases at J, leaving 15 bases unmatched. The CDR3 has 18 residues. The CDR3 loop is CAISELDRGAGLIYEQYF. The DNA for the CDR3 is TGTGCCATCAGTGAGCTGGACAGGGGCGCGGGTTTGATATACGAGCAGTACTTC.

The V gene is TRBV3-1 (or the pseudogene TRBV3-2), the J gene TRBJ1-2; D remains ambiguous. Trimming pared 1 base from V and 6 bases from J, leaving 9 bases between. Per the germline V gene, CDR1 is LGHDT and CDR2 is YNNKEL (reference sequence). The CDR3 is 13 residues long. The DNA for the CDR3 is TGTGCCAGCAGCCAAGTGCTCGTGGATGGCTACACCTTC. Protein sequence: CASSQVLVDGYTF.